The 24 T cell receptor beta chains below all came from one sample that was sequenced in a study of beta chain features in type 1 diabetes. Whole-study findings and limits: Moderate but significant shortening of TCRB CDR3s was recorded in all four CD4+ subsets from Type 1 diabetes patients.

Their cognate antigens are unknown. As every portion of the isolated RNA was reverse transcribed, the sequencing read expressed TCRB transcripts. The repertoire was sequenced with immunoSEQ multiplex PCR; TCRdb's copy has only in-frame clones and lacks some. In the table there are 310,000 or so clones, about a tenth of which are singletons. Source material: central memory CD4+ T cells from blood. All receptors come from a young man with type 1 diabetes.

In its sample, this clone was seen a few times. The chain employs TRBV9 and TRBJ1-1; 9 nucleotides agree with TRBD1. Germline CDR1 and CDR2: SGDLS and YYNGEE. J was trimmed by 7 bases and V by 1 base; bases with no gene match: 2. This CDR3 has 13 amino acids. The chain's CDR3 is CASSVTGQGEAFF. CDR3 nucleotides: TGTGCCAGCAGCGTAACGGGACAGGGTGAAGCTTTCTTT.

This chain connects TRBV7-2 to TRBJ2-5, with D tentatively TRBD2 (5 bases). Trimming took 4 bases from V and 3 from J, leaving 12 bases between them. There are 14 residues in the CDR3. Germline CDR1 reads SGHTA; CDR2 reads FQGNSA. This chain's CDR3 is CASSSSLVKETQYF. The CDR3 DNA is TGTGCCAGCAGCTCCTCACTAGTGAAAGAGACCCAGTACTTC. The whole variable domain, remainder taken from reference TRBV7-2 and TRBJ2-5, is GAGVSQSPSNKVTEKGKDVELRCDPISGHTALYWYRQSLGQGLEFLIYFQGNSAPDKSGLPSDRFSAERTGGSVSTLTIQRTQQEDSAVYLCASSSSLVKETQYFGPGTRLLVL.

J is TRBJ1-2 and V is TRBV14; 8 bases map to TRBD1. Germline-derived CDR1 and CDR2 are SGHDN and FVKESK. The ends lost 4 bases at V and 5 bases at J; junction bases unmatched: 6. The CDR3 has 14 amino acids. The CDR3 sequence is CASSPPGQDYGYTF. The CDR3 coding sequence is TGTGCCAGCAGCCCCCCGGGACAGGATTATGGCTACACCTTC. Full variable domain (remainder filled in from reference TRBV14 and TRBJ1-2): EAGVTQFPSHSVIEKGQTVTLRCDPISGHDNLYWYRRVMGKEIKFLLHFVKESKQDESGMPNNRFLAERTGGTYSTLKVQPAELEDSGVYFCASSPPGQDYGYTFGSGTRLTVV.

This clone was seen more than once but under ten times. The chain joins TRBV7-2 to TRBJ2-3; 8 bases line up with TRBD2. J gave up 3 bases and V 3 bases, and 2 bases lay outside the gene matches. CDR3 length: 14 amino acids. Germline CDR1 reads SGHTA; CDR2 reads FQGNSA. CDR3 in amino acids: CASSFGGVTDTQYF. Written as DNA, the CDR3 is TGTGCCAGCAGCTTCGGGGGGGTAACAGATACGCAGTATTTT.

This clone was found a few times. Other DNA sequences from this sample encode an identical CDR3 as well. The chain is built from TRBV7-2 and TRBJ1-1, with 7 bases fitting TRBD1. J gave up 3 bases and V 3 bases, and 1 base lay outside the gene matches. The CDR3 runs to 13 residues. Per germline, CDR1 SGHTA and CDR2 FQGNSA. The CDR3 region is CASSFTGDTEAFF. Written as DNA, the CDR3 is TGTGCCAGCAGCTTTACAGGGGACACTGAAGCTTTCTTT. The whole variable domain, filled in from reference TRBV7-2 and TRBJ1-1, reads GAGVSQSPSNKVTEKGKDVELRCDPISGHTALYWYRQSLGQGLEFLIYFQGNSAPDKSGLPSDRFSAERTGGSVSTLTIQRTQQEDSAVYLCASSFTGDTEAFFGQGTRLTVV.

The gene calls are TRBV5-1 and TRBJ2-7, with D perhaps given as TRBD1 or TRBD2 (5 bases each). Trimming took 0 bases from V and 0 from J, leaving 7 bases between them. Germline-derived CDR1 and CDR2 are SGHRS and YFSETQ. The CDR3 extends over 14 amino acids. CDR3 DNA sequence: TGCGCCAGCAGCTTGGCCGGGGCCTCCTACGAGCAGTACTTC. It is translated as CASSLAGASYEQYF.

The sample holds a few counts of this clone. V and J are TRBV5-1 and TRBJ2-1; no clear D. The CDR3 loop spans 14 amino acids. Germline V CDR1 and CDR2: SGHRS, YFSETQ. V was shortened by 2 bases and J by 6 bases, with 12 bases between the two germline ends. The CDR3 nucleotides are TGCGCCAGCAGCTTAAACCCGGTACCCAATGAGCAGTTCTTC. Amino acid sequence: CASSLNPVPNEQFF.

The chain combines TRBV2 with TRBJ2-5; TRBD2 matches at 9 bases. The CDR3 spans 15 residues. The J segment lost 4 bases and the V segment lost 7 bases, leaving 10 bases of the junction unmatched. Germline CDR1 SNHLY, CDR2 FYNNEI. Here the CDR3 reads CASKKRGAMAETQYF. Here the CDR3 DNA reads TGTGCCAGCAAAAAGCGGGGGGCGATGGCAGAGACCCAGTACTTC.

This clone was counted a few times. The V call is TRBV5-1, the J call TRBJ2-1; 7 bases agree with TRBD2. Germline CDR1 reads SGHRS; CDR2 reads YFSETQ. The J segment lost 2 bases and the V segment lost 4 bases, leaving 6 bases of the junction unmatched. This CDR3 spans 15 amino acids. CDR3 loop: CASSLTGGTYNEQFF. CDR3 nucleotide sequence: TGCGCCAGCAGCCTGACGGGGGGAACCTACAATGAGCAGTTCTTC.

The rearrangement uses TRBV7-2 and TRBJ1-6; D possibly corresponds to TRBD1 (6 bases). The V gene lost 5 bases and the J gene lost 1 base, with 12 bases spanning the gap. The V gene's germline CDR1 is SGHTA and CDR2 FQGNSA. This CDR3 region has 16 residues. The chain's CDR3 is CASSEGGVSYNSPLHF. Here the CDR3 DNA reads TGTGCCAGCAGCGAAGGGGGGGTTTCCTATAATTCACCCCTCCACTTT.

There are a few counts of this clone. The CDR3 here is CASSLLGGQGGYTF. The CDR3 coding sequence is TGTGCCAGCAGCCTCTTAGGGGGCCAGGGAGGCTACACCTTC. The chain is built from TRBV7-2 and TRBJ1-2; 7 nucleotides line up with TRBD1. The ends lost 5 bases at V and 8 bases at J; junction bases unmatched: 11. Germline lookup yields CDR1 SGHTA and CDR2 FQGNSA. The CDR3 loop spans 14 amino acids.

In its sample, this clone was seen a few times. V usage is TRBV18 and J usage is TRBJ1-1, with D hard to call. Germline CDR1 KGHSH, CDR2 LQKENI. The CDR3 totals 13 residues. Trimming shortened V by 3 bases and J by 1 base, and 6 bases separated the two germline ends. The CDR3 DNA reads TGTGCCAGCTCACCTGAAGGGAACACTGAAGCTTTCTTT. It yields the protein CASSPEGNTEAFF.

Only a few counts were recorded for this clone. Other nucleotide sequences from this sample produce the same CDR3. The chain links TRBV2 to TRBJ2-5; 9 bases map to TRBD2. Germline CDR1 is SNHLY and CDR2 is FYNNEI. J lost 3 bases, V lost 5 bases, and 1 base had no gene match. The CDR3 contains 13 residues. The CDR3 DNA sequence: TGTGCCAGCAGTTCTAGCGGGGAAGAGACCCAGTACTTC. Residues: CASSSSGEETQYF.

The sample holds a few counts of this clone. The V gene is TRBV6-6, the J gene TRBJ1-5, with D perhaps matching TRBD1 (5 bases). Germline-derived CDR1 and CDR2 are MNHNY and SVGAGI (reference sequence). Trimming took off 7 bases at V and 1 base at J, with 17 bases between the two ends. CDR3 size: 16 residues. The DNA of the CDR3 is TGTGCCAGCATGAGCCCGGCGGGGGGAAGCAATCAGCCCCAGCATTTT. Translated: CASMSPAGGSNQPQHF.

This clone was seen only a few times. The genes are TRBV7-9 and TRBJ1-5; D gene unclear. With 3 bases removed from V and 0 bases from J, the gap between germline ends came to 9 bases. CDR1 is SEHNR, CDR2 FQNEAQ, per germline (reference sequence). There are 15 residues in the CDR3. The CDR3 spells CASSLGITSNQPQHF. The CDR3 bases are TGTGCCAGCAGCTTGGGGATTACTAGCAATCAGCCCCAGCATTTT.

Of note for this clone: One end of the junction varies from germline; a read error may be responsible. The chain is built from TRBV14 and TRBJ2-7; D gene ambiguous. The V gene's germline CDR1 is SGHDN and CDR2 FVKESK. CDR3 length: 13 amino acids. The CDR3 bases are TGTGCCAGCAGCCGAAGCGATAACCGACGGTTTAACTTC. Translated, it gives CASSRSDNRRFNF.

The table lists this clone with a few counts. This sequence joins TRBV25-1 and TRBJ2-5; no reliable D call. This CDR3 contains 15 residues. Germline V gene lookup returns CDR1 MGHDK and CDR2 SYGVNS. Trimming took off 0 bases at V and 2 bases at J, with 10 bases between the two ends. The CDR3 region is CASSEYRAEQETQYF. CDR3 coding DNA: TGTGCCAGCAGTGAATATCGGGCAGAGCAAGAGACCCAGTACTTC.

This chain links TRBV9 with TRBJ1-4; D not resolved. The CDR3 runs to 16 residues. Trimming took 0 bases from V and 6 from J, leaving 15 bases between them. Germline loops: CDR1 SGDLS, CDR2 YYNGEE. CDR3: CASSVDWDLRHEKLFF. Written as DNA, the CDR3 is TGTGCCAGCAGCGTAGATTGGGATCTCAGGCATGAAAAACTGTTTTTT.

This clone has only a few counts. CDR3 coding DNA: TGTGCCAGCAGCTTGGACAGGGTTAGGGGGACGCAGTATTTT. Encoded protein: CASSLDRVRGTQYF. The chain employs TRBV5-4 and TRBJ2-3, with D possibly matching TRBD1 (6 bases). CDR1 is SGHNT, CDR2 YYREEE, per germline (reference sequence). V was trimmed by 0 bases and J by 9 bases, leaving 14 bases between them. The CDR3 has 14 amino acids.

Points on this clone: A much larger clone lies one base from this, so it may be a read error. The gene calls are TRBV7-7 and TRBJ1-3; D remains unclear. V gave up 1 base and J gave up 4 bases, with 5 bases separating them. This CDR3 comprises 13 residues. Looked up from germline, CDR1 is SSHAT and CDR2 is FNYEAQ (reference sequence). CDR3 coding DNA: TGTGCCAGCAGCTTAGTACAGGGAAACACCATATATTTT. Amino acid sequence: CASSLVQGNTIYF.

This clone was detected only a few times. The chain couples TRBV5-1 to TRBJ2-5; D is perhaps TRBD1 (6 bases). Germline CDR1 SGHRS, CDR2 YFSETQ. V was trimmed by 7 bases and J by 7 bases, leaving 26 bases between them. The CDR3 has 16 residues. The CDR3 nucleotides read TGCGCCAGCGCTGGGGGCAGTGACACCCCTTGGGCGACCCAGTACTTC. Translating it yields CASAGGSDTPWATQYF.

The sample holds a few counts of this clone. The chain links TRBV6-5 to TRBJ2-2, with D unresolved. V was shortened by 4 bases and J by 0 bases, with 6 bases between the two germline ends. The CDR3 extends over 14 amino acids. The germline V gene encodes CDR1 MNHEY and CDR2 SVGAGI. This chain's CDR3 is CASSSDANTGELFF. In DNA, the CDR3 is TGTGCCAGCAGTTCGGACGCGAACACCGGGGAGCTGTTTTTT.

This clone was picked up a small number of times. The same CDR3 is also encoded by other DNA sequences in this sample. The chain combines TRBV6-6 with TRBJ1-5, with TRBD1 matching 8 bases. The germline gives CDR1 MNHNY, CDR2 SVGAGI (reference sequence). This CDR3 spans 13 amino acids. V dropped 5 bases and J dropped 6; count of bases not matched to a gene: 3. The CDR3 is CASSGQGGQPQHF. Here the CDR3 DNA reads TGTGCCAGCAGTGGACAGGGAGGTCAGCCCCAGCATTTT.

This clone was seen a handful of times. Other DNA sequences in this sample translate to the same CDR3. The chain recombines TRBV4-3 with TRBJ1-5; D is ambiguous. The CDR3 loop spans 15 amino acids. Germline CDR1 LGHNA, CDR2 YSLEER. V lost 0 bases and J lost 0, with 6 bases in between. The CDR3 reads CASSQELYSNQPQHF. CDR3 DNA sequence: TGCGCCAGCAGCCAAGAGCTCTATAGCAATCAGCCCCAGCATTTT.